This T cell receptor (beta chain) was observed in a study of T cells after yellow fever vaccination. The germline V gene encodes CDR1 KGHSH and CDR2 LQKENI. The V end lost 3 bases, the J end lost 3 bases, and 14 bases lay between the germline ends. The CDR3 runs 15 residues. Making TCR cDNA involved 5'RACE template switching, which added UMIs and a universal primer site. TCRdb fed the 5' RACE reads into MiXCR, producing one record per CDR3 protein. This table holds approximately 300,000 distinct CDR3 sequences, around 7% found once. This material consisted of PBMCs, taken approximately 40 days after the first yellow fever vaccination. J is TRBJ2-5 and V is TRBV18; D is possibly TRBD1 (6 bases). The TCR sequence derives from a man between 18 and 35 years old who received the YFV17D yellow fever vaccine. CDR3 sequence reads: CASSPFAQGEETQYF. CDR3 nucleotides: TGTGCCAGCTCACCGTTCGCACAGGGCGAAGAGACCCAGTACTTC.